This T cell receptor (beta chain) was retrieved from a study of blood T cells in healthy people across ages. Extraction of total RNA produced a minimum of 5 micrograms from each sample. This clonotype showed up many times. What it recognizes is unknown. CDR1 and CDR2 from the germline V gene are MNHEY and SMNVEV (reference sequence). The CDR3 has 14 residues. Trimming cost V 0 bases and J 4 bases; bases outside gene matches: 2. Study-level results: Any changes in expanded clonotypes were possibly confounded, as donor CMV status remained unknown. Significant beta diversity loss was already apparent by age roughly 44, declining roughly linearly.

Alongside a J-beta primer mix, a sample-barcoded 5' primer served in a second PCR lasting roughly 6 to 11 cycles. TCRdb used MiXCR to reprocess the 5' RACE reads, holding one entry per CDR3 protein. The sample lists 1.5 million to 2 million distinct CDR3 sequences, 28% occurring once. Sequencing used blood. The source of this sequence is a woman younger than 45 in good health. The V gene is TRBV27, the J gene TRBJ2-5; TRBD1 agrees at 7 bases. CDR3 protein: CASSLSRTGETQYF. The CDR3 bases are TGTGCCAGCAGTTTATCCCGGACAGGAGAGACCCAGTACTTC.